This TCR beta chain was identified in a study of monozygotic twins with inflammatory bowel disease. Study findings and constraints: Relative to healthy twins, IBD patients had fewer clonotypes in common with others, a gap that was especially apparent with disease activity. IBD-affected twins scored below their healthy co-twins in TCRbeta diversity (inverse Simpson). For IBD, no single strong associated signal or clonotype was supported.

TCRdb reanalyzed the 5' RACE reads and collapses them to one entry per CDR3 protein, without DNA. The repertoire table contains 150,000 to 200,000 distinct CDR3 sequences. Comment on this clonotype: Its target is not known.

Per donor, 2 to 2.5 ml of blood was collected and frozen. This receptor was obtained from a human donor with ulcerative colitis or Crohn's disease, or a healthy co-twin of an affected twin (not recorded which). The sequenced sample was blood.

CDR3 loop: CASRHTRTSSLYSEQFF. The chain combines TRBV12-2 with TRBJ2-1; TCRdb selects TRBD2, and the lack of DNA leaves this call unchecked. TRBV12-2 is termed a pseudogene. The CDR3 totals 17 residues.